This TCR beta chain emerged from a study of blood T cell repertoires in COVID-19. Turning to the study itself: The cDNA or gDNA used as material had been derived from T cells, B-cell-depleted T cells, or PBMCs.

The table came from immunoSEQ multiplex PCR; TCRdb's copy has only in-frame clones and leaves some out. The sample records about 220,000 clones, 82% being singletons. Donors in Cohort 3 who had recovered were those with two negative PCRs, healthcare professional clearance, or resolution of their symptoms. The CDR3 covers 16 residues. Losses at the gene ends were 1 base for V and 3 bases for J; bases not matched to a gene: 6. The germline CDR1 and CDR2 sequences are SGHRS and YFSETQ. The specimen was PBMCs or T cells enriched from blood (not recorded which). The V gene is TRBV5-1, the J gene TRBJ1-4, with TRBD1 matching 7 bases. The receptor comes from a man aged 35 to 55 who had recovered from COVID-19. For the CDR3, the DNA is TGCGCCAGCAGCTTGACCGGACAGGCTCCTAATGAAAAACTGTTTTTT. As protein: CASSLTGQAPNEKLFF.